These 32 T cell receptor beta chains were all obtained from the same sample, sequenced in a study of shared clonotypes between healthy human individuals. Sequencing used immunoSEQ multiplex PCR; TCRdb keeps in-frame clones, though not all of them. In the table there are approximately 2.3 million clones, about 92% of which are singletons. Sequencing input: naive CD4+ T cells from PBMCs. Sample subset: CD45RA+ positively selected. These receptors were obtained from a young man in good health. Some clones in this sample may be carry-over from other donors' samples.

Turning to this clone: The same CDR3 arises from other DNA sequences in this sample as well. The chain links TRBV28 to TRBJ1-1; the D gene is possibly TRBD1 (5 bases). V was pared by 4 bases and J by 0 bases, with 9 bases between. CDR3 length equals 14 residues. Looked up from germline, CDR1 is MDHEN and CDR2 is SYDVKM. Written as DNA, the CDR3 is TGTGCCAGCAGTTCCCCAGGGTTGAACACTGAAGCTTTCTTT. It encodes CASSSPGLNTEAFF.

The genes are TRBV27 and TRBJ1-4, with D maybe TRBD1 (5 bases). Germline V gene lookup returns CDR1 MNHEY and CDR2 SMNVEV (reference sequence). V was trimmed by 6 bases and J by 2 bases, leaving 10 bases between them. The CDR3 has 14 residues. The CDR3 region has the DNA TGTGCCAGCAGGGGGACCGGGACTAATGAAAAACTGTTTTTT. It codes for CASRGTGTNEKLFF.

The chain employs TRBV10-3 and TRBJ1-1; TRBD1 matches 8 bases. The germline CDR1 and CDR2 sequences are ENHRY and SYGVKD. The trim removed 0 bases at V and 6 bases at J, leaving 9 bases unmatched. This CDR3 comprises 16 residues. CDR3 region: CAISESRGQASAEAFF. The CDR3 DNA reads as TGTGCCATCAGTGAGTCGAGGGGACAGGCCTCGGCTGAAGCTTTCTTT.

This chain joins TRBV29-1 and TRBJ2-3, with D possibly being TRBD1 (6 bases). CDR3 length: 12 amino acids. Trimming pared 7 bases from V and 3 bases from J, leaving 11 bases between. CDR1 and CDR2 from the germline V gene are SQVTM and ANQGSEA. As DNA, the CDR3 is TGCAGCGAAATACAGGGAACAGATACGCAGTATTTT. Translation: CSEIQGTDTQYF.

The V gene is TRBV5-1, the J gene TRBJ1-1; TRBD1 is a possible D gene (5 bases). CDR1 SGHRS and CDR2 YFSETQ come from the germline V gene. The CDR3 contains 15 residues. Trimming stripped 1 base from V and 1 base from J, with 11 bases between. CDR3 DNA: TGCGCCAGCAGCTTGAGTGGGGGAACGAACACTGAAGCTTTCTTT. This translates into CASSLSGGTNTEAFF. Full variable domain (remainder filled in from reference TRBV5-1 and TRBJ1-1): KAGVTQTPRYLIKTRGQQVTLSCSPISGHRSVSWYQQTPGQGLQFLFEYFSETQRNKGNFPGRFSGRQFSNSRSEMNVSTLELGDSALYLCASSLSGGTNTEAFFGQGTRLTVV.

The rearrangement joins TRBV5-1 to TRBJ1-3, with D uncertain. V lost 0 bases and J lost 0, with 10 bases in between. Germline-derived CDR1 and CDR2 are SGHRS and YFSETQ. This CDR3 has 16 residues. For the CDR3, the DNA is TGCGCCAGCAGCTTGGGGACCGTATTCTCTGGAAACACCATATATTTT. This translates into CASSLGTVFSGNTIYF. Based on the CDR3 plus reference TRBV5-1 and TRBJ1-3, the full variable domain is KAGVTQTPRYLIKTRGQQVTLSCSPISGHRSVSWYQQTPGQGLQFLFEYFSETQRNKGNFPGRFSGRQFSNSRSEMNVSTLELGDSALYLCASSLGTVFSGNTIYFGEGSWLTVV.

J is TRBJ2-1 and V is TRBV6-6; no definite D call. This CDR3 region has 15 residues. From germline, CDR1 is MNHNY and CDR2 SVGAGI (reference sequence). The V and J ends lost 4 bases and 4 bases respectively, with 14 bases between them. The chain's CDR3 is CASSFQLTSYNEQFF. DNA of the CDR3: TGTGCCAGCAGTTTTCAACTGACTTCGTACAATGAGCAGTTCTTC.

V usage is TRBV19 and J usage is TRBJ1-2, with no clear D. The CDR3 loop spans 14 amino acids. The germline CDR1 and CDR2 sequences are LNHDA and SQIVND (reference sequence). V shed 3 bases and J shed 8 bases, with 16 bases lying between them. Here the CDR3 reads CASSIQEGGVGYTF. As DNA, the CDR3 is TGTGCCAGTAGTATCCAGGAGGGCGGTGTCGGCTACACCTTC.

The gene calls are TRBV19 and TRBJ2-3, with D perhaps assigned TRBD1 or TRBD2 (5 bases each). The CDR3 covers 15 residues. V was cut by 6 bases and J by 3 bases, with 16 bases left in between. CDR1 and CDR2 (germline): LNHDA, SQIVND (reference sequence). This CDR3 reads CASSRGPPATDTQYF. In nucleotides, the CDR3 is TGTGCCAGTAGCCGGGGACCCCCAGCTACAGATACGCAGTATTTT.

The chain links TRBV6-1 to TRBJ2-7; TRBD1 might be the D (5 bases). CDR1 and CDR2 from the germline V gene are MNHNS and SASEGT. This CDR3 contains 13 residues. V was cut by 6 bases and J by 6 bases, with 15 bases left in between. In DNA, the CDR3 is TGTGCCAGCAGGAACCTCTACAGGCCCGAGCAGTACTTC. Translated, it gives CASRNLYRPEQYF.

This clone came up once. V and J are TRBV28 and TRBJ1-3; possible D gene TRBD1, 5 bases. Between the trimmed V and J ends, which lost 5 bases and 1 base, there was a span of 15 bases. Germline CDR1 reads MDHEN; CDR2 reads SYDVKM. CDR3 length: 16 residues. CDR3 region: CASSPGGVRSGNTIYF. As DNA, the CDR3 is TGTGCCAGCAGTCCGGGAGGGGTTAGATCTGGAAACACCATATATTTT.

The chain uses TRBV6-6 and TRBJ1-1; D is unresolved. The CDR3 length is 14 residues. V lost 2 bases, J lost 4 bases, and 11 bases lay in between. In germline, CDR1 is MNHNY, CDR2 SVGAGI (reference sequence). The CDR3 region is CASSYVSSVTEAFF. The DNA for the CDR3 is TGTGCCAGCAGTTACGTGAGTAGCGTCACTGAAGCTTTCTTT.

The V gene is TRBV10-3, the J gene TRBJ1-1; 7 nucleotides match TRBD1. Per the germline V gene, CDR1 is ENHRY and CDR2 is SYGVKD. The CDR3 is 12 amino acids. Germline trimming cut 2 bases from V and 10 bases from J; bases unmatched to any gene: 4. CDR3 in DNA: TGTGCCATCAGTGAGACTCCAGGGGGAGCTTTCTTT. It is translated as CAISETPGGAFF.

The chain joins TRBV5-8 to TRBJ1-5; D uncertain. Trimming removed 4 bases at V and 3 bases at J, with 14 bases between. Per germline, CDR1 SGHTS and CDR2 YDEGEE. There are 15 residues in the CDR3. The CDR3 spells CASSKSPQPNQPQHF. The DNA of the CDR3 is TGTGCCAGCAGCAAATCGCCGCAGCCCAATCAGCCCCAGCATTTT.

The CDR3 region has the DNA TGCGCCAGCAGCCAAGATCCACAGGGGGTAGTTGCAACTAATGAAAAACTGTTTTTT. It is translated as CASSQDPQGVVATNEKLFF. The chain uses TRBV4-3 and TRBJ1-4; 8 bases are a match to TRBD1. The CDR3 length is 19 residues. V shed 0 bases, J shed 0 bases, and the junction held 9 bases outside the gene matches. The germline CDR1 and CDR2 sequences are LGHNA and YSLEER.

This chain connects TRBV6-5 to TRBJ1-2; D is possibly TRBD1 (6 bases). Germline CDR1 MNHEY, CDR2 SVGAGI. Trimming left V 2 bases short and J 5 bases short, with 15 bases between. The CDR3 is 15 residues long. The CDR3 spells CASSYISRGLYGYTF. CDR3 nucleotide sequence: TGTGCCAGCAGTTACATTTCCAGGGGTCTATATGGCTACACCTTC.

The chain links TRBV27 to TRBJ1-1, with D maybe TRBD1 (6 bases). Trimming took off 4 bases at V and 8 bases at J, with 26 bases between the two ends. The CDR3 has 17 amino acids. Germline CDR1 is MNHEY and CDR2 is SMNVEV (reference sequence). The CDR3 sequence is CASSSLYRALEPPEAFF. The CDR3 DNA reads TGTGCCAGCAGTTCTCTCTACAGGGCCCTCGAACCCCCCGAAGCTTTCTTT.

The chain combines TRBV6-1 with TRBJ1-1; D gene ambiguous. Looked up from germline, CDR1 is MNHNS and CDR2 is SASEGT. The CDR3 is 14 amino acids. Trimming left V 4 bases short and J 4 bases short, with 13 bases between. CDR3 residues: CASSVHSLGTEAFF. DNA of the CDR3: TGTGCCAGCAGTGTCCACTCCTTGGGCACTGAAGCTTTCTTT.

The rearrangement uses TRBV27 and TRBJ2-7; D gene ambiguous. The CDR3 has 14 residues. V dropped 2 bases and J dropped 2 bases, with 10 bases sitting between them. Germline V gene lookup returns CDR1 MNHEY and CDR2 SMNVEV (reference sequence). CDR3 loop: CASSLKGTTYEQYF. The CDR3 nucleotides read TGTGCCAGCAGTTTAAAGGGCACCACCTACGAGCAGTACTTC.

The chain links TRBV9 to TRBJ2-1; 10 bases fit TRBD2. Germline CDR1 is SGDLS and CDR2 is YYNGEE. CDR3 length: 16 amino acids. Trimming removed 4 bases from V and 1 base from J; junction bases left unmatched: 5. The CDR3 region has the DNA TGTGCCAGCAGCCCCTCGGGACTAGCGTCCTACAATGAGCAGTTCTTC. Amino acid sequence: CASSPSGLASYNEQFF.

This sequence joins TRBV6-1 and TRBJ1-2; TRBD1 is a possible D gene (5 bases). Trimming left V 6 bases short and J 4 bases short, with 15 bases between. Germline CDR1 is MNHNS and CDR2 is SASEGT. This CDR3 comprises 14 residues. Written as DNA, the CDR3 is TGTGCCAGCAGATCAGGGAAGGGCGGCTATGGCTACACCTTC. This gives the protein CASRSGKGGYGYTF.

The chain employs TRBV28 and TRBJ2-1; D possibly corresponds to TRBD2 (6 bases). Trimming removed 4 bases from V and 5 bases from J, with 15 bases in between. The V gene's germline CDR1 is MDHEN and CDR2 SYDVKM. The CDR3 is made up of 15 amino acids. CDR3 nucleotides: TGTGCCAGCAGTTCCGGGAGCTCCGCCCACAATGAGCAGTTCTTC. Its translation is CASSSGSSAHNEQFF.

The V and J genes are TRBV29-1 and TRBJ2-7, with unresolved D. Looked up from germline, CDR1 is SQVTM and CDR2 is ANQGSEA. There are 11 residues in the CDR3. Trimming removed 7 bases from V and 5 bases from J, with 12 bases in between. The CDR3 sequence: CSALGYDEQYF. DNA of the CDR3: TGCAGCGCCCTCGGTTATGACGAGCAGTACTTC.

The V and J genes are TRBV7-9 and TRBJ2-5; maybe TRBD1 (5 bases). V lost 0 bases, J lost 5 bases, and 22 bases lay in between. Per germline, CDR1 SEHNR and CDR2 FQNEAQ (reference sequence). This CDR3 has 18 residues. The CDR3 DNA reads as TGTGCCAGCAGCTTAGCTGGTGGGGCCAGGGTCGCCGCGGAGACCCAGTACTTC. Residues: CASSLAGGARVAAETQYF.

The chain uses TRBV29-1 and TRBJ1-2; D may be TRBD1 (6 bases). Germline V gene lookup returns CDR1 SQVTM and CDR2 ANQGSEA. Trimming stripped 1 base from V and 5 bases from J, with 17 bases between. There are 15 residues in the CDR3. The CDR3 loop reads CSVEGGRGWDYGYTF. The CDR3 DNA follows: TGCAGCGTTGAAGGCGGCAGGGGATGGGATTATGGCTACACCTTC.

This clone has only a few counts. The chain recombines TRBV28 with TRBJ1-4; possibly TRBD1 for D (5 bases). Between the trimmed V and J ends, which lost 2 bases and 7 bases, there was a span of 14 bases. Germline-derived CDR1 and CDR2 are MDHEN and SYDVKM. The CDR3 is made up of 15 amino acids. The CDR3 DNA is TGTGCCAGCAGTTTAACTCAGCCTGGGGGTGAAAAACTGTTTTTT. Encoded protein: CASSLTQPGGEKLFF.

The chain uses TRBV7-2 and TRBJ1-5; D not resolved. CDR1 and CDR2 from the germline V gene are SGHTA and FQGNSA. V lost 5 bases and J lost 3, with 14 bases in between. This CDR3 has 15 amino acids. CDR3 sequence (DNA): TGTGCCAGCAGCCAAAGTCGGCAGATCAATCAGCCCCAGCATTTT. Protein product: CASSQSRQINQPQHF. Full variable domain (outside the CDR3, taken from reference TRBV7-2 and TRBJ1-5): GAGVSQSPSNKVTEKGKDVELRCDPISGHTALYWYRQSLGQGLEFLIYFQGNSAPDKSGLPSDRFSAERTGGSVSTLTIQRTQQEDSAVYLCASSQSRQINQPQHFGDGTRLSIL.

In DNA, the CDR3 is TGTGCCAGCAGCTGGACCCTCCTCCCCGTTGACTACAATGAGCAGTTCTTC. Its translation: CASSWTLLPVDYNEQFF. The chain is built from TRBV11-2 and TRBJ2-1; D gene unclear. V lost 4 bases to trimming and J lost 3 bases, with 19 bases between them. This CDR3 spans 17 amino acids. Per germline, CDR1 SGHAT and CDR2 FQNNGV. Supplemented by reference TRBV11-2 and TRBJ2-1, the full variable domain reads EAGVAQSPRYKIIEKRQSVAFWCNPISGHATLYWYQQILGQGPKLLIQFQNNGVVDDSQLPKDRFSAERLKGVDSTLKIQPAKLEDSAVYLCASSWTLLPVDYNEQFFGPGTRLTVL.

This chain connects TRBV2 to TRBJ2-5; 9 bases are shared with TRBD1. This CDR3 region has 13 residues. V shed 5 bases and J 6 bases; nucleotides not matched to a gene: 4. Germline V lookup: CDR1 SNHLY, CDR2 FYNNEI. CDR3 DNA sequence: TGTGCCAGCAGTTTAACAGGGGGCCAGACCCAGTACTTC. Translating it yields CASSLTGGQTQYF.

This chain joins TRBV19 and TRBJ2-5; the D gene could be TRBD1 or TRBD2 (5 bases each). There are 13 residues in the CDR3. Germline V CDR1 and CDR2: LNHDA, SQIVND (reference sequence). Trimming shortened V by 4 bases and J by 4 bases, and 10 bases separated the two germline ends. The DNA for the CDR3 is TGTGCCAGTAGTAGAGGGGACGGAGAGACCCAGTACTTC. Amino acids: CASSRGDGETQYF.

In this sample, this clone turned up once. V gene TRBV6-1 combines with J gene TRBJ1-4; 7 nucleotides agree with TRBD1. The ends lost 4 bases at V and 13 bases at J; junction bases unmatched: 12. CDR1 MNHNS and CDR2 SASEGT come from the germline V gene. The CDR3 contains 14 residues. The CDR3 spells CASSGQGGLGRLFF. As DNA, the CDR3 is TGTGCCAGCAGTGGACAGGGAGGGCTGGGGAGACTGTTTTTT.

V is TRBV15 and J is TRBJ1-1, with D tentatively TRBD1 (5 bases). This CDR3 is 13 amino acids long. Between the trimmed V and J ends, which lost 5 bases and 11 bases, there was a span of 18 bases. Germline CDR1 and CDR2: LNHNV and YYDKDF (reference sequence). DNA for the CDR3: TGTGCCACCAGCCCCTCCCAGGGAGAAAAGGCTTTCTTT. It specifies CATSPSQGEKAFF. The full variable domain, in which reference TRBV15 and TRBJ1-1 provide the parts outside the CDR3, is DAMVIQNPRYQVTQFGKPVTLSCSQTLNHNVMYWYQQKSSQAPKLLFHYYDKDFNNEADTPDNFQSRRPNTSFCFLDIRSPGLGDTAMYLCATSPSQGEKAFFGQGTRLTVV.